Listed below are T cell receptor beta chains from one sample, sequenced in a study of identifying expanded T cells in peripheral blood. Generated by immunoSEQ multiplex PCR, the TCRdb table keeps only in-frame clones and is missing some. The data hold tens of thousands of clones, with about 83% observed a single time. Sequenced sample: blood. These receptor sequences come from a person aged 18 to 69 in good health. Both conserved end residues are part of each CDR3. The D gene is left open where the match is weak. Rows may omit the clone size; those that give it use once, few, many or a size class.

CDR3 protein: CASSQDHQVQTQYF
CDR3 DNA: TGCGCCAGCAGCCAAGATCACCAGGTTCAGACCCAGTACTTC
clone size: .
J gene: TRBJ2-5
V gene: TRBV4-3
D gene: .
CDR3 length: 14

CDR3 protein: CASTIGTGGLPNGYTF
CDR3 DNA: TGTGCCAGTACCATCGGGACAGGGGGACTTCCGAATGGCTACACCTTC
clone size: .
J gene: TRBJ1-2
V gene: TRBV19
D gene: TRBD1
CDR3 length: 16

CDR3 protein: CASSLSGGANYGYTF
CDR3 DNA: TGTGCCAGTAGTCTTAGCGGGGGCGCCAACTATGGCTACACCTTC
clone size: many
J gene: TRBJ1-2
V gene: TRBV19
D gene: .
CDR3 length: 15

CDR3 protein: CASSLRGGGTDTEAFF
CDR3 DNA: TGTGCCAGCAGCTTAAGAGGAGGGGGGACGGACACTGAAGCTTTCTTT
clone size: .
J gene: TRBJ1-1
V gene: TRBV7-6
D gene: .
CDR3 length: 16

CDR3 protein: CASSQAPGTSGIREQFF
CDR3 DNA: TGCGCCAGCAGCCAGGCACCCGGGACTAGCGGGATACGGGAGCAGTTCTTC
clone size: .
J gene: TRBJ2-1
V gene: TRBV4-3
D gene: TRBD2
CDR3 length: 17

CDR3 protein: CASSLRGDRENIQYF
CDR3 DNA: TGTGCCAGCAGCCTCCGTGGGGACCGAGAAAACATTCAGTACTTC
clone size: once
J gene: TRBJ2-4
V gene: TRBV9
D gene: .
CDR3 length: 15

CDR3 protein: CASTSGAQANYGYTF
CDR3 DNA: TGTGCCAGCACTTCTGGGGCTCAAGCTAACTATGGCTACACCTTC
clone size: few
J gene: TRBJ1-2
V gene: TRBV9
D gene: .
CDR3 length: 15

CDR3 protein: CSVEDRGGRQGPYHQPQHF
CDR3 DNA: TGCAGCGTTGAAGATAGAGGGGGCAGACAGGGGCCGTACCATCAGCCCCAGCATTTT
clone size: .
J gene: TRBJ1-5
V gene: TRBV29-1
D gene: TRBD1
CDR3 length: 19

CDR3 protein: CASSLELRANTEAFF
CDR3 DNA: TGTGCCAGCAGCTTAGAACTCAGGGCCAACACTGAAGCTTTCTTT
clone size: .
J gene: TRBJ1-1
V gene: TRBV11-2
D gene: .
CDR3 length: 15

CDR3 protein: CATSRDPKPYTEAFF
CDR3 DNA: TGTGCCACCAGCAGAGATCCCAAACCATACACTGAAGCTTTCTTT
clone size: .
J gene: TRBJ1-1
V gene: TRBV15
D gene: .
CDR3 length: 15

CDR3 protein: CASSPPSGENNEQFF
CDR3 DNA: TGTGCCAGCAGCCCCCCTAGCGGGGAGAACAATGAGCAGTTCTTC
clone size: .
J gene: TRBJ2-1
V gene: TRBV7-2
D gene: TRBD2
CDR3 length: 15

CDR3 protein: CASSRDFSGYNEQFF
CDR3 DNA: TGTGCCAGCAGCCGGGATTTTAGCGGCTACAATGAGCAGTTCTTC
clone size: .
J gene: TRBJ2-1
V gene: TRBV4-2
D gene: .
CDR3 length: 15

CDR3 protein: CASADTGFRYF
CDR3 DNA: TGTGCCAGCGCGGACACCGGCTTTCGGTACTTC
clone size: .
J gene: TRBJ2-5
V gene: TRBV25-1
D gene: .
CDR3 length: 11

CDR3 protein: CASSPTGHSGYTF
CDR3 DNA: TGTGCCAGCAGCCCTACGGGACACTCTGGCTACACCTTC
clone size: .
J gene: TRBJ1-2
V gene: TRBV7-9
D gene: .
CDR3 length: 13

CDR3 protein: CASSEETGRYNEQFF
CDR3 DNA: TGTGCCAGCAGTGAAGAAACGGGTCGATACAATGAGCAGTTCTTC
clone size: .
J gene: TRBJ2-1
V gene: TRBV6-1
D gene: .
CDR3 length: 15